This passage covers 23 T cell receptor beta chains from one sample sequenced in a study of blood T cell repertoires in COVID-19. Produced via immunoSEQ multiplex PCR; TCRdb's table is partial and in-frame only. The sample lists some 80,000 clones; 84% were seen once. What was sequenced was peripheral blood. These TCRs come from a human donor in a cohort sampled during active COVID-19.

The J gene is TRBJ1-5, the V gene TRBV15; tentative D call: TRBD1 (6 bases). The germline V and J ends were trimmed by 1 base and 2 bases, with 9 bases remaining between them. The germline CDR1 and CDR2 sequences are LNHNV and YYDKDF (reference sequence). The CDR3 has 15 amino acids. CDR3: CATSRASGGNQPQHF. The CDR3 nucleotides read TGTGCCACCAGCAGAGCCTCAGGGGGCAATCAGCCCCAGCATTTT.

The chain links TRBV9 to TRBJ2-1; 9 nucleotides align to TRBD1. The CDR3 spans 16 residues. Germline V gene data show CDR1 as SGDLS and CDR2 as YYNGEE. The ends lost 0 bases at V and 7 bases at J; junction bases unmatched: 8. The CDR3 region is CASSVGGTGRKNEQFF. The CDR3 nucleotides read TGTGCCAGCAGCGTAGGGGGGACAGGGCGAAAAAATGAGCAGTTCTTC.

The chain is built from TRBV7-2 and TRBJ2-2; D gene unclear. The length of the CDR3 is 15 residues. Trimming shortened V by 6 bases and J by 4 bases, and 15 bases separated the two germline ends. Germline V gene lookup returns CDR1 SGHTA and CDR2 FQGNSA. This chain's CDR3 is CASRYQRGSTGELFF. DNA of the CDR3: TGTGCCAGCAGATACCAGCGCGGAAGCACCGGGGAGCTGTTTTTT.

In DNA, the CDR3 is TGTGCCACCAGCAGAGATGGGGAGGGATCGTCAGATACGCAGTATTTT. This translates into CATSRDGEGSSDTQYF. The chain has TRBV15 and TRBJ2-3, with 7 bases lining up with TRBD2. V trimming: 0 bases; J trimming: 4 bases; junction bases outside the gene matches: 7. CDR1 LNHNV and CDR2 YYDKDF come from the germline V gene (reference sequence). The CDR3 loop spans 16 amino acids.

The rearrangement uses TRBV9 and TRBJ2-3; 11 bases match TRBD2. Germline V CDR1 and CDR2: SGDLS, YYNGEE. This CDR3 has 16 residues. Trimming cost V 4 bases and J 4 bases; bases outside gene matches: 8. The CDR3 loop is CASSKETSGSSDTQYF. The CDR3 DNA reads TGTGCCAGCAGCAAAGAAACTAGCGGGAGTTCAGATACGCAGTATTTT.

This CDR3 is CASSFGGAGPLDYTF. The DNA of the CDR3 is TGTGCCAGCAGCTTCGGGGGAGCAGGGCCCCTTGACTACACCTTC. The V and J genes are TRBV5-5 and TRBJ1-2; possible D gene TRBD1, 5 bases. There are 15 residues in the CDR3. Germline lookup yields CDR1 SGHKS and CDR2 YYEKEE (reference sequence). With 2 bases removed from V and 10 bases from J, the gap between germline ends came to 21 bases. Full variable domain (rest looked up from reference TRBV5-5 and TRBJ1-2): DAGVTQSPTHLIKTRGQQVTLRCSPISGHKSVSWYQQVLGQGPQFIFQYYEKEERGRGNFPDRFSARQFPNYSSELNVNALLLGDSALYLCASSFGGAGPLDYTFGSGTRLTVV.

The chain combines TRBV18 with TRBJ2-1, with TRBD2 as a possible D gene (7 bases). The CDR3 has 16 residues. Per germline, CDR1 KGHSH and CDR2 LQKENI. With 0 bases removed from V and 6 bases from J, the gap between germline ends came to 15 bases. This chain's CDR3 is CASSPPGAGDGNEQFF. DNA for the CDR3: TGTGCCAGCTCACCACCGGGGGCGGGAGACGGCAATGAGCAGTTCTTC.

The chain links TRBV19 to TRBJ1-5; the D gene is possibly TRBD1 (5 bases). CDR1 LNHDA and CDR2 SQIVND come from the germline V gene (reference sequence). Trimming took 6 bases from V and 5 from J, leaving 17 bases between them. The CDR3 extends over 15 amino acids. Here the CDR3 reads CASSGDAGSDQPQHF. The CDR3 nucleotides are TGTGCCAGTAGCGGAGATGCAGGGTCCGATCAGCCCCAGCATTTT.

V usage is TRBV10-3 and J usage is TRBJ1-1; D uncertain. The V and J ends lost 10 bases and 1 base respectively, with 7 bases between them. CDR3 length: 11 amino acids. Germline lookup yields CDR1 ENHRY and CDR2 SYGVKD. CDR3 bases: TGTGCCAGCGGGAGGAACACTGAAGCTTTCTTT. This sequence encodes CASGRNTEAFF.

This chain links TRBV2 with TRBJ1-4; TRBD1 matches at 7 bases. The V segment lost 5 bases and the J segment 4 bases; nucleotides outside the gene matches: 4. Germline values: CDR1 SNHLY, CDR2 FYNNEI. This CDR3 has 14 residues. Here the CDR3 reads CASSPDRSNEKLFF. Written as DNA, the CDR3 is TGTGCCAGCAGTCCGGACAGGAGTAATGAAAAACTGTTTTTT.

The CDR3 spells CASSLEAGSDEQYF. As DNA, the CDR3 is TGCGCCAGCAGCTTGGAGGCAGGTTCCGACGAGCAGTACTTC. The gene calls are TRBV5-1 and TRBJ2-7; no clear D gene. Deletions cut 0 bases from V and 5 bases from J, with 12 bases between. Looked up from germline, CDR1 is SGHRS and CDR2 is YFSETQ. The CDR3 contains 14 residues. The variable domain in full, with the rest retrieved from reference TRBV5-1 and TRBJ2-7, is KAGVTQTPRYLIKTRGQQVTLSCSPISGHRSVSWYQQTPGQGLQFLFEYFSETQRNKGNFPGRFSGRQFSNSRSEMNVSTLELGDSALYLCASSLEAGSDEQYFGPGTRLTVT.

This chain connects TRBV5-1 to TRBJ2-5; 7 bases are shared with TRBD1. The germline V gene encodes CDR1 SGHRS and CDR2 YFSETQ. Germline trimming cut 0 bases from V and 7 bases from J; bases unmatched to any gene: 6. CDR3 length equals 14 residues. The CDR3 DNA follows: TGCGCCAGCAGCTTGGGACAGGGTAGGACGACCCAGTACTTC. This sequence encodes CASSLGQGRTTQYF. Variable domain in full (rest from reference TRBV5-1 and TRBJ2-5): KAGVTQTPRYLIKTRGQQVTLSCSPISGHRSVSWYQQTPGQGLQFLFEYFSETQRNKGNFPGRFSGRQFSNSRSEMNVSTLELGDSALYLCASSLGQGRTTQYFGPGTRLLVL.

V is TRBV4-2 and J is TRBJ2-2, with D maybe TRBD2 (6 bases). The CDR3 loop spans 16 amino acids. Trimming took off 4 bases at V and 3 bases at J, with 15 bases between the two ends. Per germline, CDR1 LGHNA and CDR2 YNFKEQ. CDR3 sequence: CASSRVDGTDTGELFF. The CDR3 bases are TGTGCCAGCAGCCGCGTGGATGGGACTGACACCGGGGAGCTGTTTTTT.

This rearrangement joins TRBV5-1 to TRBJ2-3; D uncertain. The CDR3 has 14 amino acids. V was shortened by 1 base and J by 2 bases, with 8 bases between the two germline ends. Germline V gives CDR1 SGHRS, CDR2 YFSETQ. CDR3 amino acids: CASSLNGFTDTQYF. In DNA, the CDR3 is TGCGCCAGCAGCTTGAACGGTTTCACAGATACGCAGTATTTT.

The chain is built from TRBV15 and TRBJ2-4, with 7 nucleotides matching TRBD2. The J segment lost 5 bases and the V segment lost 2 bases, leaving 12 bases of the junction unmatched. Germline V gene sequence: CDR1 LNHNV, CDR2 YYDKDF (reference sequence). CDR3 length: 17 amino acids. CDR3 sequence: CATSRFQGGVVENIQYF. The CDR3, as DNA: TGTGCCACCAGCAGATTCCAGGGAGGGGTAGTGGAAAACATTCAGTACTTC.

V usage is TRBV18 and J usage is TRBJ2-1, with 8 bases identical to TRBD2. The germline CDR1 and CDR2 sequences are KGHSH and LQKENI. V gave up 4 bases and J gave up 3 bases; unmatched junction bases: 5. The CDR3 is 15 amino acids. The CDR3 spells CASSQRTSGYNEQFF. DNA of the CDR3: TGTGCCAGCTCACAAAGAACTAGCGGCTACAATGAGCAGTTCTTC. The variable domain in full, with the rest retrieved from reference TRBV18 and TRBJ2-1, is NAGVMQNPRHLVRRRGQEARLRCSPMKGHSHVYWYRQLPEEGLKFMVYLQKENIIDESGMPKERFSAEFPKEGPSILRIQQVVRGDSAAYFCASSQRTSGYNEQFFGPGTRLTVL.

V is TRBV12-3 or TRBV12-4 and J is TRBJ1-1; D may be TRBD1 (6 bases). V was pared by 2 bases and J by 10 bases, with 14 bases between. This CDR3 spans 13 amino acids. The CDR3 is CASSLQGLLGAFF. The CDR3, as DNA: TGTGCCAGCAGTTTACAGGGGCTGCTGGGAGCTTTCTTT.

The chain couples TRBV7-9 to TRBJ1-1, with TRBD1 matching 7 bases. V lost 5 bases to trimming and J lost 6 bases; unmatched junction nucleotides: 9. The CDR3 length is 14 residues. CDR1 is SEHNR, CDR2 FQNEAQ, per germline (reference sequence). CDR3 nucleotide sequence: TGTGCCAGCAGCCCCCCGACAGGGTTACCTGAAGCTTTCTTT. It translates to CASSPPTGLPEAFF.

V and J are TRBV3-1 (or the pseudogene TRBV3-2) and TRBJ1-2; TRBD1 agrees at 11 bases. Germline CDR1 reads LGHDT; CDR2 reads YNNKEL (reference sequence). With 3 bases clipped from V and 4 bases from J, the junction kept 4 bases outside the gene matches. This CDR3 spans 15 amino acids. CDR3 sequence: CASSHSGTGGYGYTF. In DNA, the CDR3 is TGTGCCAGCAGCCATTCCGGGACAGGGGGCTATGGCTACACCTTC.

The chain employs TRBV7-9 and TRBJ2-5; possibly TRBD2 for D (6 bases). V lost 5 bases and J 5 bases, leaving 18 bases between the germline ends. Germline V CDR1 and CDR2: SEHNR, FQNEAQ (reference sequence). The CDR3 is 15 residues long. CDR3 in DNA: TGTGCCAGCAGCATCGGAGGGCCGGCCGGGGAGACCCAGTACTTC. Its translation: CASSIGGPAGETQYF.

Turning to this clone: The same CDR3 is also encoded by other DNA sequences in this sample. The chain links TRBV9 to TRBJ2-2, with TRBD1 matching 9 bases. Germline lookup yields CDR1 SGDLS and CDR2 YYNGEE. This CDR3 contains 16 residues. The J segment lost 7 bases and the V segment lost 0 bases, leaving 7 bases of the junction unmatched. In nucleotides, the CDR3 is TGTGCCAGCAGCGTAGTAGGGACAGGGTTAATCGGGGAGCTGTTTTTT. It codes for CASSVVGTGLIGELFF.

The V call is TRBV5-1, the J call TRBJ1-5; D uncertain. Germline V gene lookup returns CDR1 SGHRS and CDR2 YFSETQ. Trimming shortened V by 0 bases and J by 2 bases, and 9 bases separated the two germline ends. CDR3 length equals 15 residues. The CDR3 here is CASSLGSSGNQPQHF. The CDR3 nucleotides read TGCGCCAGCAGCTTGGGATCCTCGGGCAATCAGCCCCAGCATTTT.

The chain is built from TRBV5-1 and TRBJ2-5, with 7 bases matching TRBD1. The V and J ends lost 4 bases and 1 base, in that order; junction bases with no gene match: 4. This CDR3 is 14 amino acids long. The germline gives CDR1 SGHRS, CDR2 YFSETQ. The CDR3 loop reads CASSEGTAQETQYF. CDR3 DNA sequence: TGCGCCAGCAGCGAAGGGACAGCCCAAGAGACCCAGTACTTC.